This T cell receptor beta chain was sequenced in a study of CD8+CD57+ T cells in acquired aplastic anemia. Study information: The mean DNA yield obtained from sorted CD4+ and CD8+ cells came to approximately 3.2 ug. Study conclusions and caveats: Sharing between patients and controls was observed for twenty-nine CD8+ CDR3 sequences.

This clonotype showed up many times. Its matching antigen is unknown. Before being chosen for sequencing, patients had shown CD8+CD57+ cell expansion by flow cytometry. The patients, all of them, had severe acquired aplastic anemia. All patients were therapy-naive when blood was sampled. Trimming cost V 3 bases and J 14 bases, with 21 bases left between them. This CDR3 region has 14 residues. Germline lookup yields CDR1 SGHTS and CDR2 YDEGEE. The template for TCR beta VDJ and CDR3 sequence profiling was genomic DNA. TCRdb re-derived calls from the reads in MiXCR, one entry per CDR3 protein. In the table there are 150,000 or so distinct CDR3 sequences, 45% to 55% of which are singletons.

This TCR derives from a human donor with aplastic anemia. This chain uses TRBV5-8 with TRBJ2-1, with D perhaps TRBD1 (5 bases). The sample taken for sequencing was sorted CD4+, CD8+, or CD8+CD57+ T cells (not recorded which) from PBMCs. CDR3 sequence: CASSSRKGAPSEFF. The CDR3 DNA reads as TGTGCCAGCAGCTCACGAAAAGGGGCCCCCAGTGAGTTCTTC.